The 27 T cell receptor beta chains listed next were all sequenced from one sample in a study of tumor and adjacent non-tumor tissue in lung cancer. The template was RNA from unsorted bulk tissue. A modified ARM-PCR protocol with three rounds of nested PCR amplified TCRbeta. TCRdb fed the multiplex PCR reads into MiXCR, producing one record per CDR3 protein. In the table there are 65,000 to 70,000 distinct CDR3 sequences, about three fifths of which are singletons. Sequencing was performed on lung tumor tissue. The receptor source for this set is a man aged 50 to 59 with non-small cell lung cancer.

As regards this clonotype: A read error may explain this, as a much larger clone is one base away. The chain links TRBV20-1 to TRBJ1-5; 11 nucleotides line up with TRBD1. Germline V gene data show CDR1 as DFQATT and CDR2 as SNEGSKA (reference sequence). V gave up 5 bases and J gave up 11 bases; unmatched junction bases: 11. The CDR3 has 14 residues. In DNA, the CDR3 is TGCAGTGCTTCGGACAGGGGGCTTGGGCAGACCCAGCATTTT. It is translated as CSASDRGLGQTQHF.

The chain employs TRBV2 and TRBJ1-2; D not certain. CDR1 and CDR2 (germline): SNHLY, FYNNEI. The CDR3 runs 13 residues. The ends were cut back, 4 bases at V and 7 bases at J, with 13 bases in the middle. The DNA for the CDR3 is TGTGCCAGCAGTGTGGGCCTAAAGGGTGGCTACACCTTC. Translated: CASSVGLKGGYTF.

With respect to this clonotype: Germline and junction disagree at one end, which may indicate a read error. The V call is TRBV7-6, the J call TRBJ1-3; possibly TRBD1 for D (6 bases). Germline-derived CDR1 and CDR2 are SGHVS and FNYEAQ. The CDR3 length is 16 residues. CDR3 sequence: CVSSLQTGNSGNTIYF. CDR3 DNA: TGTGTCAGCAGCCTTCAGACAGGAAACTCTGGAAACACCATATATTTT.

On this clonotype itself: The junction and the germline gene differ at one end; a read error may be behind it. The V and J genes are TRBV4-2 and TRBJ2-1; D tentatively reads TRBD1 or TRBD2 (5 bases each). Germline assignment: CDR1 LGHNA and CDR2 YNFKEQ. This CDR3 is built from 16 residues. CDR3 in amino acids: CASSQEGVSSYNDQLF. The DNA for the CDR3 is TGTGCCAGCAGCCAAGAGGGGGTGTCAAGCTACAATGATCAGCTCTTC.

Details on this clonotype: Because it lacks the conserved phenylalanine or tryptophan at the end, this CDR3 is likely a read error. J is TRBJ1-1 and V is TRBV12-3 or TRBV12-4; the D is unclear. This CDR3 contains 12 residues. V shed 2 bases and J shed 5 bases, with 6 bases lying between them. DNA for the CDR3: TGTGCCAGCAGTTTAACAGTGACTGAAGCTTTCGTT. Its translation: CASSLTVTEAFV.

This clonotype was seen a single time. One end of the junction varies from germline; a read error may be responsible. The chain uses TRBV19 and TRBJ2-5, with D perhaps being TRBD1 or TRBD2 (5 bases each). This CDR3 comprises 14 residues. Germline V gene data show CDR1 as LNHDA and CDR2 as SQIVND (reference sequence). CDR3 bases: TGTGCCAGTAGTACTCTCGGGGCCGTGGAGATCCAGTACTTC. Encoded protein: CASSTLGAVEIQYF.

With regard to this clonotype: An end of the junction does not agree with germline; a read error may underlie this. The rearrangement joins TRBV5-5 to TRBJ1-6; D unresolved. This CDR3 is built from 13 residues. The germline V gene has CDR1 SGHKS and CDR2 YYEKEE (reference sequence). CDR3 in DNA: TGTACCAGCAACTCTACGCAGTATGCCTCCCTCCACTTT. Translated, it gives CTSNSTQYASLHF.

Note on this clonotype: An end of the junction differs from the germline gene, which may be a read error. The chain uses TRBV12-3 or TRBV12-4 and TRBJ2-5, with TRBD1 matching 7 bases. The CDR3 loop spans 14 amino acids. The CDR3 reads CAGRGTGSQETQYF. As DNA, the CDR3 is TGTGCCGGCAGGGGGACGGGATCCCAAGAGACCCAGTACTTC.

On this clonotype: A read error is possible here, since a much larger clone lies one base away. The CDR3 sequence is CVSSKENYGYTF. In DNA form, the CDR3 reads TGTGTCAGCAGTAAGGAGAACTATGGCTACACCTTC. J is TRBJ1-2 and V is TRBV6-6, with D hard to call. The length of the CDR3 is 12 residues. Germline V gene data show CDR1 as MNHNY and CDR2 as SVGAGI (reference sequence).

This chain links TRBV5-5 with TRBJ2-4; TRBD1 aligns across 7 bases. The V segment lost 4 bases and the J segment 9 bases; nucleotides outside the gene matches: 13. Germline lookup yields CDR1 SGHKS and CDR2 YYEKEE (reference sequence). The CDR3 spans 15 residues. The CDR3 bases are TGTGCCAGCAGCCTCCCGACAGGGCCAGGAGTCATTCAGTACTTC. Its translation: CASSLPTGPGVIQYF.

This clonotype was found a few times. The rearrangement uses TRBV5-4 and TRBJ2-5; D is possibly TRBD2 (5 bases). This CDR3 spans 16 amino acids. Trimming shortened V by 0 bases and J by 3 bases, and 15 bases separated the two germline ends. Germline V lookup: CDR1 SGHNT, CDR2 YYREEE (reference sequence). The CDR3 protein is CASSLDPTVGEETQYF. The CDR3 nucleotides read TGTGCCAGCAGCTTGGATCCAACGGTGGGAGAAGAGACCCAGTACTTC. The variable domain in full, with the rest retrieved from reference TRBV5-4 and TRBJ2-5, is ETGVTQSPTHLIKTRGQQVTLRCSSQSGHNTVSWYQQALGQGPQFIFQYYREEENGRGNFPPRFSGLQFPNYSSELNVNALELDDSALYLCASSLDPTVGEETQYFGPGTRLLVL.

Concerning this clonotype itself: It is likely a read error, because the conserved phenylalanine at the end of the CDR3 is missing. No DNA is shown, since the ends of the CDR3 on it are uncertain; the CDR3 is the one TCRdb lists. This CDR3 reads CAWSFYTEVFI. The chain joins TRBV30 to TRBJ1-1. Germline CDR1 reads GTSNPN; CDR2 reads SVGIG (reference sequence). The CDR3 is 11 amino acids long, termini counted.

A note on this clonotype: This CDR3 fails to terminate in the conserved phenylalanine or tryptophan, so it likely reflects a read error. The CDR3: CASSPLVGMKNEQFL. CDR3 coding DNA: TGTGCCAGCAGCCCATTAGTGGGAATGAAGAATGAGCAGTTCCTC. V gene TRBV5-6 combines with J gene TRBJ2-1, with no clear D. V was pared by 4 bases and J by 7 bases, with 18 bases between. This CDR3 is 15 amino acids long. Per germline, CDR1 SGHDT and CDR2 YYEEEE.

This clonotype was found a few times. A junction boundary mismatches the germline segment, possibly from a read error. The V call is TRBV4-2, the J call TRBJ2-7; tentative D call: TRBD1 (5 bases). This CDR3 has 15 amino acids. CDR1 is LGHNA, CDR2 YNFKEQ, per germline. CDR3 sequence reads: CASSQAVTVSYEQYF. The CDR3 nucleotides are TGTGCCAGCAGCCAAGCGGTGACAGTGTCCTACGAACAGTACTTC.

On this clonotype itself: One base away lies a much larger clone, so this may be a sequencing read error. The J gene is TRBJ1-5, the V gene TRBV6-7; D gene ambiguous. TRBV6-7 is treated as an ORF (open reading frame) with a function not yet certain. The CDR3 covers 14 residues. This chain's CDR3 is CASSPQNSNKPQHF. CDR3 sequence (DNA): TGTGCCAGCAGCCCCCAAAATAGCAATAAGCCCCAGCATTTT.

As concerns this clonotype: A much larger clone is a single base away; this may be a read error. The gene calls are TRBV6-5 and TRBJ2-7; 8 positions agree with TRBD1. The CDR3 extends over 15 amino acids. Germline V CDR1 and CDR2: MNHEY, SVGAGI. CDR3 coding DNA: TGTGCCAACAGTTTCGCTCCGGACAGGGTATACGAGCAGTACTTC. It yields the protein CANSFAPDRVYEQYF.

This clonotype was detected ten times or more. The chain uses TRBV28 and TRBJ2-7, with a tentative D call TRBD2 (5 bases). V dropped 6 bases and J dropped 6 bases, with 12 bases sitting between them. The CDR3 is 12 residues long. Germline V gene data show CDR1 as MDHEN and CDR2 as SYDVKM. The CDR3 reads CASSRPRGEQYF. CDR3 nucleotide sequence: TGTGCCAGCAGCCGCCCCCGGGGCGAGCAGTACTTC.

This clonotype was observed a few times. A much more abundant neighbour one base away suggests this may be a read error. The rearrangement joins TRBV4-2 to TRBJ1-2; 7 bases are shared with TRBD1. Germline CDR1 and CDR2: LGHNA and YNFKEQ. CDR3 length: 14 amino acids. CDR3: CSSSLDRANYGYTF. CDR3 in DNA: TGTTCCAGCAGCCTAGACAGGGCGAACTATGGCTACACCTTC.

As regards this clonotype: A much larger clonotype is one base distant, so this may be a read error. Because it lacks the conserved phenylalanine or tryptophan at the end, this CDR3 is likely a read error. This chain uses TRBV29-1 with TRBJ2-3, with D perhaps TRBD1 (6 bases). CDR1 and CDR2 from the germline V gene are SQVTM and ANQGSEA. The V and J ends lost 6 bases and 5 bases respectively, with 18 bases between them. There are 14 residues in the CDR3. Here the CDR3 reads CSVSLGAHKDTQYS. The CDR3 DNA is TGCAGCGTGAGCCTGGGGGCGCATAAAGATACGCAGTATTCT.

With regard to this clonotype: A much larger clonotype is one base distant, so this may be a read error. CDR3 in amino acids: CASSSAAINYCYTF. CDR3 DNA: TGTGCCAGCAGTTCTGCAGCTATTAACTATTGCTACACCTTC. V is TRBV28 and J is TRBJ1-2, with D uncertain. CDR3 length equals 14 residues. The germline gives CDR1 MDHEN, CDR2 SYDVKM.

V is TRBV4-1 and J is TRBJ2-1; D not certain. The germline V gene has CDR1 MGHRA and CDR2 YSYEKL. Trimming stripped 10 bases from V and 0 bases from J, with 16 bases between. This CDR3 is built from 15 residues. CDR3 protein: CANRQLSLSYNEQFF. The CDR3 DNA reads TGCGCCAACCGCCAACTGTCACTCTCCTACAATGAGCAGTTCTTC.

In the case of this clonotype: At one end, the junction sequence differs from germline, possibly due to a read error. The chain carries TRBV5-6 and TRBJ1-1; no firm D call. Germline V gene sequence: CDR1 SGHDT, CDR2 YYEEEE. The CDR3 covers 13 residues. The CDR3 reads CTSTLTANTETFF. As DNA, the CDR3 is TGTACCAGCACCTTGACTGCGAACACTGAAACTTTCTTT.

With respect to this clonotype: A much bigger clone sits one base away, suggesting this may be a read error. CDR3 sequence reads: CASSFVPEGGAFF. CDR3 in DNA: TGTGCCAGCAGTTTCGTCCCCGAGGGTGGAGCTTTCTTT. J is TRBJ1-1 and V is TRBV27; D is unresolved. The germline V gene encodes CDR1 MNHEY and CDR2 SMNVEV (reference sequence). This CDR3 spans 13 amino acids. Trimming shortened V by 3 bases and J by 10 bases, and 15 bases separated the two germline ends.

The V gene is TRBV6-1, the J gene TRBJ2-7; either TRBD1 or TRBD2 may fit D (5 bases each). Germline values: CDR1 MNHNS, CDR2 SASEGT. CDR3 length: 14 residues. The ends were cut back, 6 bases at V and 5 bases at J, with 17 bases in the middle. The CDR3 spells CASRPLVGVNEQYF. The DNA of the CDR3 is TGTGCCAGCAGGCCCCTCGTGGGGGTAAACGAGCAGTACTTC.

Remarks on this clonotype: Its ends do not fully match the called genes, so a read error is possible. This chain joins TRBV6-5 and TRBJ2-2, with D possibly TRBD2 on 5 matching bases. The germline V gene encodes CDR1 MNHEY and CDR2 SVGAGI. This CDR3 is 13 amino acids long. The CDR3 reads CASSFRRIGELFF. The CDR3 DNA reads TGTGCCAGCAGTTTTAGGCGCATCGGGGAACTGTTTTTT.

Many counts were recorded for this clonotype. V is TRBV30 and J is TRBJ2-3; the match to TRBD2 covers 9 bases. Per the germline V gene, CDR1 is GTSNPN and CDR2 is SVGIG (reference sequence). J was trimmed by 1 base and V by 7 bases; bases with no gene match: 9. The length of the CDR3 is 15 residues. In nucleotides, the CDR3 is TGTGCCTTAGCCCTAGCGGGAAGGGGCACAGATACGCAGTATTTT. This gives the protein CALALAGRGTDTQYF.

The chain couples TRBV2 to TRBJ1-3, with D maybe TRBD1 (5 bases). V lost 7 bases to trimming and J lost 8 bases, with 9 bases between them. Germline V CDR1 and CDR2: SNHLY, FYNNEI. This CDR3 has 11 amino acids. This CDR3 reads CASKGGDTIYF. DNA for the CDR3: TGTGCCAGCAAGGGAGGGGACACCATATATTTT.